Following are 20 T cell receptor beta chains from one sample sequenced in a study of shared clonotypes between healthy human individuals. Assay: immunoSEQ multiplex PCR; the TCRdb copy retains only in-frame clones and omits some. The table shows more than 850,000 clones, with about 80% occurring only once. Sequencing was done on a sample of memory CD4+ T cells from PBMCs. Subset described: CD45RA-negative fraction. The receptors come from a man aged 18 to 29 in good health. Some clones in this sample may be carry-over from other donors' samples.

This clone came up once. The chain uses TRBV5-1 and TRBJ2-1; 9 bases fit TRBD2. CDR3 size: 15 residues. The germline V gene encodes CDR1 SGHRS and CDR2 YFSETQ. The junction had 6 bases not matched to a gene; V was cut back by 4 bases and J by 4 bases. CDR3 in DNA: TGCGCCAGCAGCGAGGGACTAGCCAAATACAATGAGCAGTTCTTC. Residues: CASSEGLAKYNEQFF.

CDR3 sequence reads: CASSSLRGGAEKLFF. The CDR3 region has the DNA TGTGCCAGCAGCTCCCTTCGGGGTGGGGCTGAAAAACTGTTTTTT. The chain links TRBV28 to TRBJ1-4, with a weak D call TRBD1 (5 bases). Germline values: CDR1 MDHEN, CDR2 SYDVKM. This CDR3 comprises 15 residues. V was trimmed by 6 bases and J by 7 bases, leaving 18 bases between them.

The V and J genes are TRBV4-1 and TRBJ2-7, with TRBD1 identical over 8 bases. Germline V gene lookup returns CDR1 MGHRA and CDR2 YSYEKL. This CDR3 contains 15 residues. V was clipped by 5 bases and J by 4 bases; unmatched bases: 10. CDR3 loop: CASSNTRDRSYEQYF. The CDR3 DNA reads TGCGCCAGCAGCAACACCCGGGACAGGTCATACGAGCAGTACTTC.

The CDR3 DNA is TGTGCCAGCAGCGTGACTAGCGGGACCCACTACGAGCAGTACTTC. Amino acid sequence: CASSVTSGTHYEQYF. The V and J genes are TRBV5-4 and TRBJ2-7, with 11 bases lining up with TRBD2. This CDR3 has 15 residues. Germline V CDR1 and CDR2: SGHNT, YYREEE (reference sequence). Trimming took 4 bases from V and 3 from J; bases not matched to a gene: 6. The variable domain in full, completed from reference TRBV5-4 and TRBJ2-7, reads ETGVTQSPTHLIKTRGQQVTLRCSSQSGHNTVSWYQQALGQGPQFIFQYYREEENGRGNFPPRFSGLQFPNYSSELNVNALELDDSALYLCASSVTSGTHYEQYFGPGTRLTVT.

The chain employs TRBV6-5 and TRBJ1-1; TRBD1 matches 7 bases. The CDR3 runs to 14 residues. V lost 4 bases and J lost 3; bases outside the gene matches: 5. Looked up from germline, CDR1 is MNHEY and CDR2 is SVGAGI. CDR3 residues: CASSLTGWDTEAFF. In nucleotides, the CDR3 is TGTGCCAGCAGTTTGACAGGGTGGGACACTGAAGCTTTCTTT.

For this clone: A read error may account for a junction end that differs from germline. The chain links TRBV9 to TRBJ2-5; 7 bases line up with TRBD1. Germline V gene sequence: CDR1 SGDLS, CDR2 YYNGEE. The CDR3 contains 13 residues. This CDR3 is CATSTGASETQYF. For the CDR3, the DNA is TGTGCCACCAGCACAGGGGCTTCGGAGACCCAGTACTTC. Drawing the rest from reference TRBV9 and TRBJ2-5, the complete variable domain is DSGVTQTPKHLITATGQRVTLRCSPRSGDLSVYWYQQSLDQGLQFLIQYYNGEERAKGNILERFSAQQFPDLHSELNLSSLELGDSALYFCATSTGASETQYFGPGTRLLVL.

The J gene is TRBJ2-7, the V gene TRBV11-2, with D uncertain. V lost 3 bases to trimming and J lost 1 base, with 7 bases between them. This CDR3 is 13 amino acids long. Looked up from germline, CDR1 is SGHAT and CDR2 is FQNNGV. The CDR3 DNA follows: TGTGCCAGCAGCTTTGCCCTATCCTACGAGCAGTACTTC. Residues: CASSFALSYEQYF.

This sequence joins TRBV30 and TRBJ1-2; D is possibly TRBD1 (5 bases). Germline CDR1 is GTSNPN and CDR2 is SVGIG (reference sequence). The V end lost 5 bases, the J end lost 8 bases, and 24 bases lay between the germline ends. The CDR3 consists of 15 residues. The CDR3 DNA follows: TGTGCCTGGCAACGAAAGGCCCGGACACGAGGGGGCTACACCTTC. Protein product: CAWQRKARTRGGYTF.

This rearrangement joins TRBV2 to TRBJ1-2; 12 nucleotides agree with TRBD1. This CDR3 contains 15 residues. The germline gives CDR1 SNHLY, CDR2 FYNNEI. Trimming took 6 bases from V and 4 from J; bases not matched to a gene: 6. Here the CDR3 reads CASRGTGGEGYGYTF. The CDR3, as DNA: TGTGCCAGCAGGGGGACAGGGGGCGAAGGCTATGGCTACACCTTC.

This clone was detected once. The chain links TRBV11-2 to TRBJ2-7; D gene unclear. Germline loops: CDR1 SGHAT, CDR2 FQNNGV. Trimming took off 4 bases at V and 2 bases at J, with 12 bases between the two ends. The CDR3 has 14 residues. The CDR3 region has the DNA TGTGCCAGCAGCTCACCCCGAAGGGCCTACGAGCAGTACTTC. This codes for CASSSPRRAYEQYF.

The count of this clone is one. V gene TRBV19 combines with J gene TRBJ2-1; 9 positions agree with TRBD1. Germline-derived CDR1 and CDR2 are LNHDA and SQIVND (reference sequence). The CDR3 spans 13 residues. Unmatched junction bases numbered 3, after V lost 5 bases and J lost 7 bases. CDR3 sequence: CASSPGQGNEQFF. The CDR3 nucleotides are TGTGCCAGTAGTCCGGGACAGGGAAATGAGCAGTTCTTC.

The J gene is TRBJ2-5, the V gene TRBV28; TRBD1 might be the D (5 bases). CDR1 is MDHEN, CDR2 SYDVKM, per germline. The CDR3 is 15 amino acids. V lost 10 bases and J lost 1, with 19 bases in between. The CDR3 loop is CATGSPGYSQETQYF. For the CDR3, the DNA is TGTGCCACCGGGTCCCCAGGGTATAGCCAAGAGACCCAGTACTTC.

This clone was recorded at least ten times. The genes are TRBV12-5 and TRBJ1-3; D is ambiguous. V was shortened by 6 bases and J by 0 bases, with 15 bases between the two germline ends. The CDR3 consists of 16 residues. Germline lookup yields CDR1 LGHNT and CDR2 FRNRAP. The CDR3 sequence is CASGPKTECSGNTIYF. The CDR3 region has the DNA TGTGCTAGTGGCCCCAAGACTGAATGCTCTGGAAACACCATATATTTT.

The V call is TRBV2, the J call TRBJ2-5; D ambiguous. The CDR3 runs 15 residues. Between the trimmed V and J ends, which lost 8 bases and 2 bases, there was a span of 18 bases. CDR1 is SNHLY, CDR2 FYNNEI, per germline. The CDR3 region has the DNA TGTGCCAGCTGCCTGTGGCCGCAGAATCAAGAGACCCAGTACTTC. The encoded protein is CASCLWPQNQETQYF.

This clone showed up just once. Other DNA sequences in the sample encode the same CDR3. The chain joins TRBV7-9 to TRBJ2-1; perhaps TRBD1 as D (5 bases). CDR1 and CDR2 (germline): SEHNR, FQNEAQ (reference sequence). This CDR3 has 15 residues. V lost 5 bases, J lost 0 bases, and 11 bases lay in between. The CDR3 bases are TGTGCCAGCAGCCCTCAGGGAAGCTCCTACAATGAGCAGTTCTTC. Its translation: CASSPQGSSYNEQFF.

This sequence joins TRBV11-2 and TRBJ2-3, with unresolved D. Deletions cut 5 bases from V and 7 bases from J, with 10 bases between. Germline lookup yields CDR1 SGHAT and CDR2 FQNNGV. The CDR3 is made up of 12 amino acids. The CDR3 here is CASSPTRNTQYF. The CDR3 region has the DNA TGTGCCAGCAGCCCCACAAGAAATACGCAGTATTTT.

The rearrangement uses TRBV11-1 and TRBJ2-5; the D is unclear. V gave up 5 bases and J gave up 2 bases, with 15 bases separating them. The CDR3 runs 15 residues. CDR1 is SGHAT, CDR2 FQDESV, per germline (reference sequence). CDR3 amino acids: CASSLPLLQQETQYF. In nucleotides, the CDR3 is TGTGCCAGCAGCCTACCGCTCCTACAGCAAGAGACCCAGTACTTC.

The rearrangement uses TRBV6-6 and TRBJ2-7; D is unresolved. The CDR3 contains 14 residues. V shed 0 bases and J shed 2 bases, with 8 bases lying between them. Per germline, CDR1 MNHNY and CDR2 SVGAGI (reference sequence). This CDR3 reads CASSYSQMAYEQYF. The CDR3 region has the DNA TGTGCCAGCAGTTACTCCCAGATGGCCTACGAGCAGTACTTC.

This clone has ten or more counts. V is TRBV19 and J is TRBJ2-1; 8 bases match TRBD1. Looked up from germline, CDR1 is LNHDA and CDR2 is SQIVND (reference sequence). The V segment lost 5 bases and the J segment 5 bases; nucleotides outside the gene matches: 8. This CDR3 comprises 15 residues. The CDR3 region has the DNA TGTGCCAGTAGTGCCGGACAGGGAAGGGACAATGAGCAGTTCTTC. Protein sequence: CASSAGQGRDNEQFF.

This clone is a singleton in its sample. The chain uses TRBV19 and TRBJ2-5; D may be TRBD1 (5 bases). The DNA end is more similar to TRBJ2-7, so the J call may be wrong. CDR1 and CDR2 from the germline V gene are LNHDA and SQIVND (reference sequence). The CDR3 runs 15 residues. The CDR3 DNA reads TGTGCCAGTAGTATAGATTCGCAGGGCTCCTACGAGCAGTACTTC. This codes for CASSIDSQGSYEQYF.